The clone carrying this TCR beta chain was counted only a few times. In Seattle, patients joined the study during active infection and were tracked longitudinally. The data belong to a study of blood T cell repertoires in COVID-19. Across the whole study: Material from acute and convalescent COVID-19 was sourced from the United States, Italy and Spain. PBMCs, B-cell-depleted T cells, or T cells provided the cDNA or gDNA that made up the material.

Here immunoSEQ multiplex PCR was the method, and the copy in TCRdb shows in-frame clones only, minus some. The data contain about 180,000 clones, over 75% of them singletons. With V trimmed by 5 bases and J by 12 bases, 6 bases remained unmatched. Germline lookup yields CDR1 MNHNY and CDR2 SVGAGI (reference sequence). The CDR3 length is 12 residues. The receptor comes from a person between 65 and 79 years old with COVID-19, enrolled during active disease. The sequenced sample consisted of peripheral blood. V and J are TRBV6-6 and TRBJ1-1, with 10 bases that match TRBD1. The CDR3 is CASSGGDRGPFF. The CDR3 DNA reads as TGTGCCAGCAGTGGGGGGGACAGGGGACCTTTCTTT.